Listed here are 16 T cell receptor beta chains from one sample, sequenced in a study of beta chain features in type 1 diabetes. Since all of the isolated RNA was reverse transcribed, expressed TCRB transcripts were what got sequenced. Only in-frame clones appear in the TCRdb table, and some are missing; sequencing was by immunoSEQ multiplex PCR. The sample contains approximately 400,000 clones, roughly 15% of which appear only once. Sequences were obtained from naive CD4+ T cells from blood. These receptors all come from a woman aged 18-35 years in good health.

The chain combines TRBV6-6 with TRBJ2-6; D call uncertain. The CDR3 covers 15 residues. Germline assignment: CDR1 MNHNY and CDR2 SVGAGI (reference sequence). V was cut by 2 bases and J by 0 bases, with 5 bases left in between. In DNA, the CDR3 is TGTGCCAGCAGTTACGAAGCCTCTGGGGCCAACGTCCTGACTTTC. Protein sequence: CASSYEASGANVLTF.

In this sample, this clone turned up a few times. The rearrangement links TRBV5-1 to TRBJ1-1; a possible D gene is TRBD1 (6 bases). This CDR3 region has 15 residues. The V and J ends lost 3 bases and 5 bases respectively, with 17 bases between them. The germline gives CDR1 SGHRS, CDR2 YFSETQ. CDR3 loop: CASSYTGTRATEAFF. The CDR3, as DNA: TGCGCCAGCAGCTACACCGGGACAAGAGCTACTGAAGCTTTCTTT.

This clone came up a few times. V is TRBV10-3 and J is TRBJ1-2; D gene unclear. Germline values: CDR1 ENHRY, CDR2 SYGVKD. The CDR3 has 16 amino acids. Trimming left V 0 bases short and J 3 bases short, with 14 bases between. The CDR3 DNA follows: TGTGCCATCAGTGAGTCGGGCCTAAAGGGAGACTATGGCTACACCTTC. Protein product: CAISESGLKGDYGYTF.

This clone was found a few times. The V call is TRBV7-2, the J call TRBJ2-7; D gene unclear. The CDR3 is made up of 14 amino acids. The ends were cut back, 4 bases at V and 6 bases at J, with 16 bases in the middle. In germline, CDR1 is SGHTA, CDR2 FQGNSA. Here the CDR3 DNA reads TGTGCCAGCAGCTCCCGACTGAAATCTTCCGAGCAGTACTTC. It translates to CASSSRLKSSEQYF.

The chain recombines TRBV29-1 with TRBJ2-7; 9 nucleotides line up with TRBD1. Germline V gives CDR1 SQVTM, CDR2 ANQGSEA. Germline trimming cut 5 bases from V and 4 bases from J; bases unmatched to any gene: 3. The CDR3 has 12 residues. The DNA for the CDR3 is TGCAGCGTTATAGGACAGGGGTACGAGCAGTACTTC. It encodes CSVIGQGYEQYF.

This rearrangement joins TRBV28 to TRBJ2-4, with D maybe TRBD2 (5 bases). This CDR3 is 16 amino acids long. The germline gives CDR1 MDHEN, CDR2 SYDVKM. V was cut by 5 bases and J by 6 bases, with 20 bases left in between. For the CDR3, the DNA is TGTGCCAGCAGTGAGCCGGGATCTATGCCCGCAAACATTCAGTACTTC. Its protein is CASSEPGSMPANIQYF.

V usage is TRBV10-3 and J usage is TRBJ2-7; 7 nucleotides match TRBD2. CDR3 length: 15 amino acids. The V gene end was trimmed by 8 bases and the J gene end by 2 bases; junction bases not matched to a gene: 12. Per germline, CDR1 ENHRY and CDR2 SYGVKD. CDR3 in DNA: TGTGCCATCGCCTTTTCTAGCGGATCCCCCTACGAGCAGTACTTC. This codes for CAIAFSSGSPYEQYF.

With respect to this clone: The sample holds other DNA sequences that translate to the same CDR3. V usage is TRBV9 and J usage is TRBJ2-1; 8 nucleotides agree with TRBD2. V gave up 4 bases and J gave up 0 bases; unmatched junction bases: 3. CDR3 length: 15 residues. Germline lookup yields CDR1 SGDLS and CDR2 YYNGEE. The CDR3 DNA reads TGTGCCAGCAGCCAAACTAGCGGCTCCTACAATGAGCAGTTCTTC. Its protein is CASSQTSGSYNEQFF.

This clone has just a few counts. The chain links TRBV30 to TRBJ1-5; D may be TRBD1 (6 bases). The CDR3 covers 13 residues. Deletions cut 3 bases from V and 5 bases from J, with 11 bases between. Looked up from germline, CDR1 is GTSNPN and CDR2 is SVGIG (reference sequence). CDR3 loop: CAWSAGDHQPQHF. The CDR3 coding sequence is TGTGCCTGGAGCGCAGGGGATCATCAGCCCCAGCATTTT.

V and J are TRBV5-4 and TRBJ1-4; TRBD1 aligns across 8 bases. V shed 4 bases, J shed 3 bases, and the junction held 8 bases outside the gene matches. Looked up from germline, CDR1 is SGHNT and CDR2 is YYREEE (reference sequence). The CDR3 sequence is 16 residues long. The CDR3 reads CASSPGQGRANEKLFF. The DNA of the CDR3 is TGTGCCAGCAGCCCTGGACAGGGAAGGGCTAATGAAAAACTGTTTTTT.

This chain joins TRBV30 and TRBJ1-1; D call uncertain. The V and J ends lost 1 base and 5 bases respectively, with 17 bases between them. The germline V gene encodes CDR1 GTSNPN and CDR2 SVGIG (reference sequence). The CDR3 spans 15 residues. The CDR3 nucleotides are TGTGCCTGGAGTGGGCTAGGACTTGTAAGAACTGAAGCTTTCTTT. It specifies CAWSGLGLVRTEAFF.

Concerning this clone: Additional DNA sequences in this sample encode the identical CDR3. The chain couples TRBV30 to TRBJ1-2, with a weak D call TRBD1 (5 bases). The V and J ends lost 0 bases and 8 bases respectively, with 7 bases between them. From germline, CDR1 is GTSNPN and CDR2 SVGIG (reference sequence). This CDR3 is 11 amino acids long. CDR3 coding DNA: TGTGCCTGGAGTGTACGGGGGGGCTACACCTTC. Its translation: CAWSVRGGYTF. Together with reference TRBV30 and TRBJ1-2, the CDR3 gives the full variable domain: SQTIHQWPATLVQPVGSPLSLECTVEGTSNPNLYWYRQAAGRGLQLLFYSVGIGQISSEVPQNLSASRPQDRQFILSSKKLLLSDSGFYLCAWSVRGGYTFGSGTRLTVV.

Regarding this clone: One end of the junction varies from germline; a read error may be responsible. CDR3 sequence: CAWSTSSTDTQYF. CDR3 coding DNA: TGTGCCTGGAGCACCTCTAGCACCGATACGCAGTATTTT. The chain carries TRBV30 and TRBJ2-3, with a tentative D call TRBD2 (5 bases). The CDR3 has 13 residues. CDR1 is GTSNPN, CDR2 SVGIG, per germline (reference sequence).

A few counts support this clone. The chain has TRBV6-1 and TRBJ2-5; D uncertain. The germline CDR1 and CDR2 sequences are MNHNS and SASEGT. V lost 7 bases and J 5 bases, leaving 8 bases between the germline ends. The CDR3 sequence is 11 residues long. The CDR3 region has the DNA TGTGCCAGCAAGTCCGCGGAGACCCAGTACTTC. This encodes CASKSAETQYF.

The DNA of the CDR3 is TGTGCCAGCAGTTCCCGACAGGCGAGCTCCTACAATGAGCAGTTCTTC. Protein product: CASSSRQASSYNEQFF. The chain couples TRBV27 to TRBJ2-1, with D perhaps matching TRBD1 (6 bases). Trimming left V 4 bases short and J 0 bases short, with 13 bases between. Germline CDR1 and CDR2: MNHEY and SMNVEV (reference sequence). The CDR3 sequence is 16 residues long.

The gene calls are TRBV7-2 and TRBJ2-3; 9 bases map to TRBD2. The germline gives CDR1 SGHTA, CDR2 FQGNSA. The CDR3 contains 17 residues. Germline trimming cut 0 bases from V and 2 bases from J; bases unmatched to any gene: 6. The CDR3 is CASSLASGLAITDTQYF. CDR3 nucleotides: TGTGCCAGCAGCTTAGCTTCGGGACTAGCTATCACAGATACGCAGTATTTT. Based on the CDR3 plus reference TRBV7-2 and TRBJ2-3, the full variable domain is GAGVSQSPSNKVTEKGKDVELRCDPISGHTALYWYRQSLGQGLEFLIYFQGNSAPDKSGLPSDRFSAERTGGSVSTLTIQRTQQEDSAVYLCASSLASGLAITDTQYFGPGTRLTVL.